The clone carrying this TCR beta chain appeared a few times. Its antigen remains unknown. One end of the junction does not line up with germline, which may come from a read error. Germline CDR1 and CDR2: SNHLY and FYNNEI. The CDR3 has 15 amino acids. The second PCR ran about 6 to 12 cycles with a sample-barcoded 5' primer and J-beta primers. A single record per CDR3 protein comes from TCRdb applying MiXCR to the 5' RACE reads. This sample has some 1.5 million distinct CDR3 sequences, with 28% found just once. This specimen comes from a study of blood T cells in healthy people across ages. Study-wide results and caveats: For the donors, CMV status was unknown and possibly confounded expanded clonotype changes.

Sequencing input: blood. The source is a woman in her thirties in good health. The V gene is TRBV2, the J gene TRBJ2-4; the D gene could be TRBD1 or TRBD2 (6 bases each). CDR3 DNA: TGTGCCAGCAGGGAAGACGGGGGCTTCAAAAACATTCAGTACTTC. This codes for CASREDGGFKNIQYF.